The 16 T cell receptor beta chains listed next were all sequenced from one sample in a study of blood T cells in healthy people across ages. Through a sample-barcoded 5' primer and a J-beta primer mix, a second PCR was run for roughly 6 to 11 cycles. One entry per CDR3 protein, called by TCRdb with MiXCR from the 5' RACE reads. This repertoire shows 650,000 to 800,000 distinct CDR3 sequences, more than 45% found once; its top ten account for roughly 13%. Sequencing used blood. The receptor set was obtained from a woman over 75 in good health.

The J gene is TRBJ2-2, the V gene TRBV11-2, with D perhaps TRBD2 (6 bases). Trimming cost V 2 bases and J 6 bases, with 16 bases left between them. CDR1 is SGHAT, CDR2 FQNNGV, per germline. This CDR3 spans 16 amino acids. The CDR3 sequence: CASSLWPGRGSGELFF. The CDR3 nucleotides read TGTGCCAGCAGCTTATGGCCAGGGCGGGGATCCGGGGAGCTGTTTTTT.

The V call is TRBV29-1, the J call TRBJ2-5; 7 bases map to TRBD1. The V gene end was trimmed by 2 bases and the J gene end by 2 bases; junction bases not matched to a gene: 8. Germline lookup yields CDR1 SQVTM and CDR2 ANQGSEA. The CDR3 runs 15 residues. CDR3 protein: CSVESTGAFQETQYF. Here the CDR3 DNA reads TGCAGCGTTGAATCTACAGGGGCATTTCAAGAGACCCAGTACTTC.

To note about this clonotype: It may be a read error: a sequence one base away is much more abundant. The chain combines TRBV2 with TRBJ2-1; 7 bases are shared with TRBD1. The DNA end lines up better with TRBJ2-7; the J call may be wrong. CDR3 length: 16 residues. CDR1 and CDR2 from the germline V gene are SNHLY and FYNNEI. This CDR3 reads CASSVTGVEPYNEQYF. DNA of the CDR3: TGTGCCAGCAGCGTCACAGGGGTAGAACCGTACAATGAGCAGTACTTC.

This clonotype occurred a few times. A much larger clone lies a single base off, so this may be a read error. The gene calls are TRBV24-1 and TRBJ2-1; TRBD2 might be the D (5 bases). The J call may be mistaken, given a closer DNA end match to TRBJ2-7. The CDR3 sequence is 13 residues long. CDR1 and CDR2 from the germline V gene are KGHDR and SFDVKD. CDR3 region: CATRGPPYNEQYF. The CDR3 DNA is TGTGCCACTCGGGGTCCCCCCTACAATGAGCAGTACTTC.

The rearrangement uses TRBV28 and TRBJ2-7; perhaps TRBD1 as D (6 bases). The CDR3 length is 13 residues. Germline V gene sequence: CDR1 MDHEN, CDR2 SYDVKM. V was cut by 7 bases and J by 2 bases, with 12 bases left in between. DNA of the CDR3: TGTGCCAGCACCGAAGGGGGACCCTACGAGCAGTACTTC. Amino acid sequence: CASTEGGPYEQYF.

The chain employs TRBV7-9 and TRBJ1-1; 10 positions agree with TRBD1. V lost 6 bases and J lost 1; bases outside the gene matches: 8. The CDR3 spans 16 residues. The germline gives CDR1 SEHNR, CDR2 FQNEAQ (reference sequence). The CDR3 region has the DNA TGTGCCAGCAGGGGGACAGGGGCGAAGGGGAACACTGAAGCTTTCTTT. Amino acid sequence: CASRGTGAKGNTEAFF.

This clonotype was observed a handful of times. The CDR3 region is CASSFVDLSPLHF. The DNA of the CDR3 is TGTGCCAGCAGTTTCGTCGACCTTTCACCCCTCCACTTT. The chain joins TRBV6-5 to TRBJ1-6; D remains unclear. The CDR3 is made up of 13 amino acids. The germline V and J ends were trimmed by 4 bases and 9 bases, with 10 bases remaining between them. CDR1 and CDR2 (germline): MNHEY, SVGAGI.

This clonotype was counted many times. The V and J genes are TRBV4-1 and TRBJ2-1, with 10 bases matching TRBD1. Germline CDR1 is MGHRA and CDR2 is YSYEKL. J gave up 8 bases and V 4 bases, and 23 bases lay outside the gene matches. CDR3 size: 20 residues. CDR3 DNA: TGCGCCAGCAGCCTCCTGCTTCCCGGGACAGGGGAAACTCTCGCCCATGAGCAGTTCTTC. Translation gives CASSLLLPGTGETLAHEQFF.

In this sample, this clonotype turned up many times. The rearrangement links TRBV27 to TRBJ1-2, with a possible D match to TRBD1 (5 bases). This CDR3 has 15 amino acids. Deletions cut 3 bases from V and 4 bases from J, with 15 bases between. Germline-derived CDR1 and CDR2 are MNHEY and SMNVEV (reference sequence). The CDR3 nucleotides are TGTGCCAGCAGTTTCCGGGCGGGACCTCCCTATGGCTACACCTTC. Translating it yields CASSFRAGPPYGYTF.

Details on this clonotype: A much larger clone lies a single base off, so this may be a read error. The J gene is TRBJ2-6, the V gene TRBV27, with D unclear. Trimming stripped 4 bases from V and 2 bases from J, with 6 bases between. CDR1 MNHEY and CDR2 SMNVEV come from the germline V gene (reference sequence). This CDR3 is built from 14 residues. The CDR3 loop is CASSSQPGANVLTF. The CDR3 DNA is TGTGCCAGCAGTTCCCAACCTGGGGCCAACGTCCTGACTTTC. Drawing the rest from reference TRBV27 and TRBJ2-6, the complete variable domain is EAQVTQNPRYLITVTGKKLTVTCSQNMNHEYMSWYRQDPGLGLRQIYYSMNVEVTDKGDVPEGYKVSRKEKRNFPLILESPSPNQTSLYFCASSSQPGANVLTFGAGSRLTVL.

This clonotype was counted at least ten times. This chain connects TRBV29-1 to TRBJ2-3, with D hard to call. V was cut by 5 bases and J by 2 bases, with 11 bases left in between. Germline CDR1 and CDR2: SQVTM and ANQGSEA. The CDR3 totals 13 residues. CDR3 residues: CSVRHRNTDTQYF. CDR3 nucleotides: TGCAGCGTTCGGCACAGAAACACAGATACGCAGTATTTT.

The gene calls are TRBV6-4 and TRBJ2-3; the D gene is possibly TRBD2 (5 bases). The germline V gene has CDR1 MRHNA and CDR2 SNTAGT. The CDR3 consists of 16 residues. V lost 5 bases and J lost 6, with 21 bases in between. DNA for the CDR3: TGTGCCAGCAGTCGAGAACGGGATGCCAGTAGCGATACGCAGTATTTT. This codes for CASSRERDASSDTQYF.

Details on this clonotype: Being one base from a much bigger clone, this may be a read error. V is TRBV6-6 and J is TRBJ2-5; D not resolved. From germline, CDR1 is MNHNY and CDR2 SVGAGI (reference sequence). With 2 bases removed from V and 13 bases from J, the gap between germline ends came to 20 bases. The CDR3 loop spans 14 amino acids. The CDR3 is CASSYTRPVGWPYF. CDR3 DNA: TGTGCCAGCAGTTACACCCGCCCAGTGGGATGGCCGTACTTC.

The rearrangement uses TRBV15 and TRBJ1-1, with D possibly TRBD1 on 5 matching bases. CDR1 LNHNV and CDR2 YYDKDF come from the germline V gene (reference sequence). The V end lost 0 bases, the J end lost 4 bases, and 9 bases lay between the germline ends. This CDR3 has 14 amino acids. The CDR3 reads CATSRDSGGTEAFF. For the CDR3, the DNA is TGTGCCACCAGCAGAGATTCTGGGGGCACTGAAGCTTTCTTT.

This clonotype was recorded many times. The chain links TRBV9 to TRBJ2-5, with 9 positions matching TRBD1. V dropped 4 bases and J dropped 2; count of bases not matched to a gene: 3. CDR3 length: 14 amino acids. The germline V gene encodes CDR1 SGDLS and CDR2 YYNGEE. CDR3 loop: CASSPGQGQETQYF. DNA of the CDR3: TGTGCCAGCAGCCCGGGACAGGGACAAGAGACCCAGTACTTC.

The V and J genes are TRBV12-3 or TRBV12-4 and TRBJ1-1, with a tentative D call TRBD1 (6 bases). The CDR3 sequence is 15 residues long. V was trimmed by 7 bases and J by 5 bases, leaving 20 bases between them. As DNA, the CDR3 is TGTGCCAGCATCCCCCCCCGGGGGCGATCTACTGAAGCTTTCTTT. Translated, it gives CASIPPRGRSTEAFF.